The rows below give T cell receptor beta chains drawn from one sample of a study of vaccination effects on CD4 cells after COVID-19. These receptors' antigens are unknown. Sequenced by immunoSEQ multiplex PCR; TCRdb stores in-frame clones only, minus some. The repertoire has tens of thousands of clones, around two thirds of them found once; the top ten carry around 2.2%. This specimen was CD4+ T cells from PBMCs cultured without peptide, taken after COVID-19 vaccination. These receptors were obtained from a human donor who received a COVID-19 vaccine. Each CDR3 is given with its conserved first and last residue. D genes are given only for firm matches. Not all rows give a size; the values are once, few, many and, for expanded clones, a class.

NA,NA,TRBJ2-2,TRBV6-5,TGTGCCAGCAGCCGCACACGGGGGAACACCGGGGAGCTGTTTTTT,CASSRTRGNTGELFF
few,NA,TRBJ1-4,TRBV7-8,TGTGCCAGCAGCTTCAAAGGGGAGGGTATGAGACTGTTTTTT,CASSFKGEGMRLFF
NA,TRBD1,TRBJ1-3,TRBV29-1,TGCAGCGTGATAAACACAGGGGGCGATGGAAACACCATATATTTT,CSVINTGGDGNTIYF
NA,TRBD1,TRBJ1-2,TRBV24-1,TGTGCCACCAGTGATCCTCAGGGGGGAACCTATGGCTACACCTTC,CATSDPQGGTYGYTF
NA,NA,TRBJ1-2,TRBV7-3,TGTGCCAGCAGCCTAGACGGGGGCTGGGACGGCTACACCTTC,CASSLDGGWDGYTF
NA,TRBD2,TRBJ2-3,TRBV29-1,TGCAGCGTTGAAGATCGAAGGCGGGGGGGTAGGTCAGATACGCAGTATTTT,CSVEDRRRGGRSDTQYF
NA,NA,TRBJ2-5,TRBV18,TGTGCCAGCTCACCACAGGGATTCGAGACCCAGTACTTC,CASSPQGFETQYF
NA,TRBD1,TRBJ1-2,TRBV24-1,TGTGCCACCAGTGAGGGACAGGGTGCGAACTATGGCTACACCTTC,CATSEGQGANYGYTF
NA,NA,TRBJ1-2,TRBV30,TGTGCCGCGAGGGTGGCAGGGGATCGGTATGGCTACACCTTC,CAARVAGDRYGYTF
NA,TRBD2,TRBJ2-5,TRBV7-3,TGTGCCAGCAGCTTGATAGCGGGGGAGACCCAGTACTTC,CASSLIAGETQYF
NA,NA,TRBJ1-2,TRBV5-6,TGTGCCAGCAGCTTGGGTCCCCGTCTTAACTATGGCTACACCTTC,CASSLGPRLNYGYTF
NA,NA,TRBJ2-5,TRBV7-2,TGTGCCAGCAGCCCTCAGGGGAGGGAGACCCAGTACTTC,CASSPQGRETQYF
NA,NA,TRBJ1-2,TRBV5-1,TGCGCCAGCAGCTTGCAACAGGCAGGACGCGGCTACACCTTC,CASSLQQAGRGYTF
NA,NA,TRBJ1-4,TRBV6-5,TGTGCCAGCAGGCAGACAGGCGGGGATGAAAAACTGTTTTTT,CASRQTGGDEKLFF
NA,NA,TRBJ1-6,TRBV6-5,TGTGCCAGCAGTCTTTCTACAGGTGTGTCACCCCTCCACTTT,CASSLSTGVSPLHF
once,TRBD1,TRBJ2-2,TRBV28,TGTGCCAGCAGTTTTCCCTCATCCGGGACAGGGAACACCGGGGAGCTGTTTTTT,CASSFPSSGTGNTGELFF
NA,NA,TRBJ2-3,TRBV19,TGTGCCAGTAGTATCCTCGGGGGTTCTAGCACAGATACGCAGTATTTT,CASSILGGSSTDTQYF
NA,NA,TRBJ1-2,TRBV12-3/TRBV12-4,TGTGCCAGCAGTTTCGGTGCCGGCTACACCTTC,CASSFGAGYTF
few,NA,TRBJ2-2,TRBV2,TGTGCCAGCAGATCCGGGAGCGGTAACACCGGGGAGCTGTTTTTT,CASRSGSGNTGELFF
NA,TRBD2,TRBJ2-2,TRBV11-2,TGTGCCAGCAGCTTAGATCTCCCCGGGCTAGCGGGGGCGAACACCGGGGAGCTGTTTTTT,CASSLDLPGLAGANTGELFF
NA,NA,TRBJ2-3,TRBV19,TGTGCCAGTACCAGGCCCACAGATACGCAGTATTTT,CASTRPTDTQYF
once,TRBD1,TRBJ2-5,TRBV19,TGTGCCAGTAGTATAGGACAGGGGGCCGAGACCCAGTACTTC,CASSIGQGAETQYF
few,NA,TRBJ1-1,TRBV10-3,TGTGCCATCAGTGAGGTATCGAACACTGAAGCTTTCTTT,CAISEVSNTEAFF
few,NA,TRBJ1-2,TRBV4-3,TGCGCCAGCAGCCAAGAACAGGGAACCTATGGCTACACCTTC,CASSQEQGTYGYTF